Presented here are 12 T cell receptor beta chains from one specimen sequenced in a study of T cell changes during pregnancy in multiple sclerosis. TCRdb's table, derived via immunoSEQ multiplex PCR, lists solely in-frame clones and lacks some. This table holds some 37,000 clones, around nine tenths found once. The sequenced sample was CD4+ T cells from peripheral blood mononuclear cells, obtained in the first trimester of pregnancy. These receptors all come from a female donor with multiple sclerosis, enrolled in a pregnancy study.

This clone occurred once. The chain is built from TRBV18 and TRBJ1-1, with a possible D match to TRBD1 (5 bases). This CDR3 has 13 residues. Trimming cost V 6 bases and J 5 bases, with 13 bases left between them. Germline lookup yields CDR1 KGHSH and CDR2 LQKENI. This chain's CDR3 is CASSPRGGTEAFF. In DNA, the CDR3 is TGTGCCAGCTCCCCGCGGGGGGGGACTGAAGCTTTCTTT.

The V and J genes are TRBV4-1 and TRBJ1-4, with D unresolved. V gave up 6 bases and J gave up 3 bases, with 14 bases separating them. There are 15 residues in the CDR3. The germline V gene has CDR1 MGHRA and CDR2 YSYEKL. Here the CDR3 DNA reads TGCGCCAGCAGGACACCGGGATCTTCTAATGAAAAACTGTTTTTT. Translating gives CASRTPGSSNEKLFF.

The CDR3 here is CASRGLASYNEQFF. DNA of the CDR3: TGTGCCAGCAGAGGACTAGCGAGTTACAATGAGCAGTTCTTC. This chain connects TRBV19 to TRBJ2-1; 9 nucleotides agree with TRBD2. The V gene's germline CDR1 is LNHDA and CDR2 SQIVND (reference sequence). Trimming took 9 bases from V and 4 from J; bases not matched to a gene: 7. This CDR3 has 14 residues.

The J gene is TRBJ2-2, the V gene TRBV5-8; D is unclear. Germline CDR1 is SGHTS and CDR2 is YDEGEE. The CDR3 is made up of 16 amino acids. V lost 1 base and J lost 0, with 10 bases in between. CDR3 DNA sequence: TGTGCCAGCAGCTTGATGCAGGTATCGAACACCGGGGAGCTGTTTTTT. Encoded protein: CASSLMQVSNTGELFF.

The J gene is TRBJ2-1, the V gene TRBV5-1, with a possible D match to TRBD1 (7 bases). CDR3 length equals 15 residues. CDR1 is SGHRS, CDR2 YFSETQ, per germline. Trimming pared 4 bases from V and 0 bases from J, leaving 11 bases between. The CDR3 sequence is CASSPGDSSYNEQFF. CDR3 sequence (DNA): TGCGCCAGCAGCCCGGGGGACAGCTCCTACAATGAGCAGTTCTTC.

This rearrangement joins TRBV27 to TRBJ2-1, with TRBD2 identical over 9 bases. Germline CDR1 and CDR2: MNHEY and SMNVEV (reference sequence). After removal of 4 bases from V and 0 bases from J, the junction contained 7 bases not matched to a gene. The CDR3 length is 17 residues. The CDR3: CASSSRTSASSYNEQFF. The DNA for the CDR3 is TGTGCCAGCAGTTCCAGGACTAGCGCGAGCTCCTACAATGAGCAGTTCTTC.

The chain is built from TRBV2 and TRBJ1-6; a possible D gene is TRBD1 (5 bases). V was trimmed by 4 bases and J by 7 bases, leaving 14 bases between them. This CDR3 region has 15 residues. Germline V gene sequence: CDR1 SNHLY, CDR2 FYNNEI. This chain's CDR3 is CASSGGGEDNSPLHF. CDR3 coding DNA: TGTGCCAGCAGTGGTGGAGGGGAGGACAATTCACCCCTCCACTTT.

The V and J genes are TRBV5-6 and TRBJ1-2; 10 nucleotides match TRBD1. Germline CDR1 and CDR2: SGHDT and YYEEEE. The CDR3 totals 17 residues. The ends lost 4 bases at V and 0 bases at J; junction bases unmatched: 9. Here the CDR3 DNA reads TGTGCCAGCAGCCCGGGGACAGGGGAATCTTCTAACTATGGCTACACCTTC. Translating gives CASSPGTGESSNYGYTF.

This chain's CDR3 is CASSLRSGANVLTF. DNA of the CDR3: TGTGCCAGCAGTTTACGCTCTGGGGCCAACGTCCTGACTTTC. The chain uses TRBV28 and TRBJ2-6; D gene ambiguous. V lost 2 bases and J 0 bases, leaving 2 bases between the germline ends. The CDR3 runs to 14 residues. Germline loops: CDR1 MDHEN, CDR2 SYDVKM.

The chain uses TRBV19 and TRBJ2-1, with 8 nucleotides matching TRBD1. The CDR3 totals 13 residues. The V segment lost 4 bases and the J segment 10 bases; nucleotides outside the gene matches: 6. From germline, CDR1 is LNHDA and CDR2 SQIVND (reference sequence). CDR3 coding DNA: TGTGCCAGTAGTAGGACAGGGCTTAGAGAGCAGTTCTTC. Protein sequence: CASSRTGLREQFF.

This rearrangement joins TRBV11-1 to TRBJ2-2, with 7 bases fitting TRBD2. J was trimmed by 2 bases and V by 4 bases; bases with no gene match: 7. The CDR3 runs to 16 residues. Germline V gene data show CDR1 as SGHAT and CDR2 as FQDESV (reference sequence). CDR3 bases: TGTGCCAGCAGCTCCTCGACTAGCCCTAACACCGGGGAGCTGTTTTTT. Its translation is CASSSSTSPNTGELFF.

The chain couples TRBV6-1 to TRBJ2-3; no clear D. There are 18 residues in the CDR3. Looked up from germline, CDR1 is MNHNS and CDR2 is SASEGT. The germline V and J ends were trimmed by 3 bases and 2 bases, with 21 bases remaining between them. The chain's CDR3 is CASSDPITRQPPTDTQYF. The CDR3 DNA reads TGTGCCAGCAGTGACCCAATTACACGCCAACCCCCCACAGATACGCAGTATTTT.